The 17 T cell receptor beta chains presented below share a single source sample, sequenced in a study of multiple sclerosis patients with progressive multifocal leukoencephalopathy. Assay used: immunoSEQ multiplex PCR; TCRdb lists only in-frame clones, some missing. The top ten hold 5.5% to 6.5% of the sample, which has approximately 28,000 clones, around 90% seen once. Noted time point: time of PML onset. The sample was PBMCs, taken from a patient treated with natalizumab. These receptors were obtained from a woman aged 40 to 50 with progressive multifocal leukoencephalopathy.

The CDR3 loop reads CASSPQGLAGGLEQYF. CDR3 sequence (DNA): TGTGCCAGCAGCCCCCAGGGACTAGCGGGGGGGCTCGAGCAGTACTTC. The V call is TRBV7-2, the J call TRBJ2-7, with TRBD2 matching 16 bases. Per the germline V gene, CDR1 is SGHTA and CDR2 is FQGNSA. Losses at the gene ends were 5 bases for V and 6 bases for J; bases not matched to a gene: 7. The CDR3 runs 16 residues.

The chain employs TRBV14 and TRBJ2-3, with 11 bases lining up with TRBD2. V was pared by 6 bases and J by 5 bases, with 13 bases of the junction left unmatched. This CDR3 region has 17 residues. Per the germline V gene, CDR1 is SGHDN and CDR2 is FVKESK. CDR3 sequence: CASSHPILAGGGDTQYF. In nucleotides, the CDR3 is TGTGCCAGCAGTCACCCCATTCTAGCGGGAGGAGGAGATACGCAGTATTTT.

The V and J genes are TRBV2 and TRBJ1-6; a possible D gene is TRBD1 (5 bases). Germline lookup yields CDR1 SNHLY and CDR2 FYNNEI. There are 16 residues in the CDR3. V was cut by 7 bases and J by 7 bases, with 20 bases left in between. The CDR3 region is CASTRHRDRKNSPLHF. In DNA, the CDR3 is TGTGCCAGCACGAGACACCGGGACCGCAAGAATTCACCCCTCCACTTT.

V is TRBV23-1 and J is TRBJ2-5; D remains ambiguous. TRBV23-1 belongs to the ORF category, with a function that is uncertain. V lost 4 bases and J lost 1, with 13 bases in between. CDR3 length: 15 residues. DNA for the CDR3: TGCGCCAGCAGTCCCCCCCCAGTGCTCCAAGAGACCCAGTACTTC. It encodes CASSPPPVLQETQYF.

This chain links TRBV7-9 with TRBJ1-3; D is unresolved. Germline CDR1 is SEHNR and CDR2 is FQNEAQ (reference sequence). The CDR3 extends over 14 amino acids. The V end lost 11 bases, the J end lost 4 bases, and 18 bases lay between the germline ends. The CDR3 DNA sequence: TGTGCCCGACTGGACCGTCCTACGGGAAACACCATATATTTT. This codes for CARLDRPTGNTIYF.

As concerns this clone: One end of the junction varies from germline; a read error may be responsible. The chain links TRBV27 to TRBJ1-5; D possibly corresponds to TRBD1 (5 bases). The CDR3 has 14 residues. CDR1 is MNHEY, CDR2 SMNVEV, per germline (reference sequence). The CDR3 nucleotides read TGTGCTAGCACGAGCTTGGGGGGCAATCAGCCCCAGCATTTT. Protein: CASTSLGGNQPQHF.

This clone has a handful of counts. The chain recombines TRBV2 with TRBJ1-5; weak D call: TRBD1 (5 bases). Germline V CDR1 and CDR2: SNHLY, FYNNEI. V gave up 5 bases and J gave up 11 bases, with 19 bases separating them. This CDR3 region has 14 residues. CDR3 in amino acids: CASSFPGSTTAQHF. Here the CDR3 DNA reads TGTGCCAGCAGTTTTCCGGGATCAACGACAGCCCAGCATTTT.

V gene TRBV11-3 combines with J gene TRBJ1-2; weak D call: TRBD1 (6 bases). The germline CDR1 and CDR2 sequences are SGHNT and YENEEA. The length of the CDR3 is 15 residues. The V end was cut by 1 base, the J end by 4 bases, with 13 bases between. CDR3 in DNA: TGTGCCAGCAGCTTAGGAGGGGGGGCTTCCTATGGCTACACCTTC. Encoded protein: CASSLGGGASYGYTF.

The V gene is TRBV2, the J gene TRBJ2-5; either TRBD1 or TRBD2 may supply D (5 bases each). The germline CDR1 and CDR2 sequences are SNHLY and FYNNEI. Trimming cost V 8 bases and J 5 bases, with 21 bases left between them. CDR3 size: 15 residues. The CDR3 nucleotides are TGTGCCAGCTCCCCCTTAAAGGCTAGGGACGAGACCCAGTACTTC. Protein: CASSPLKARDETQYF.

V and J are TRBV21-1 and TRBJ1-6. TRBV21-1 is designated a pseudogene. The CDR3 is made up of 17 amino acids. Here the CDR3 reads CASSPPRQSSYNSPLHF. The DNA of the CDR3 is TGTGCCAGCAGCCCCCCACGGCAGAGCTCCTATAATTCACCCCTCCACTTT.

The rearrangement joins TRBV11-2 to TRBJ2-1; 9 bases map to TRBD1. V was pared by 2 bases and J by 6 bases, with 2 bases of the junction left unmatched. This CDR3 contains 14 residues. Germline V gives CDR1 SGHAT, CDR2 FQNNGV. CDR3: CASSLNRGLNEQFF. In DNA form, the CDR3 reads TGTGCCAGCAGCTTAAACAGGGGGCTCAATGAGCAGTTCTTC. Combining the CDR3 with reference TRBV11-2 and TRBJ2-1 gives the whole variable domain EAGVAQSPRYKIIEKRQSVAFWCNPISGHATLYWYQQILGQGPKLLIQFQNNGVVDDSQLPKDRFSAERLKGVDSTLKIQPAKLEDSAVYLCASSLNRGLNEQFFGPGTRLTVL.

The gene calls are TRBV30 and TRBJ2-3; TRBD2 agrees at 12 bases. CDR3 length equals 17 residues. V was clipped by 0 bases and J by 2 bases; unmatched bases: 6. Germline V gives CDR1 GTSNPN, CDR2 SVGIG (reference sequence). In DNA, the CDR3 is TGTGCCTGGAGTGTATTGAGGACTAGCGGGACCACAGATACGCAGTATTTT. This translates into CAWSVLRTSGTTDTQYF.

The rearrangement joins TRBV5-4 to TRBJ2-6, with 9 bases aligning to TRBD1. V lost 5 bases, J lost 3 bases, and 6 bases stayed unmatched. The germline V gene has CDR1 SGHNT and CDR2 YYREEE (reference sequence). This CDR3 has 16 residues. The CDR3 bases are TGTGCCAGCAGGGAGACAGGGGGGGATGGGGCCAACGTCCTGACTTTC. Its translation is CASRETGGDGANVLTF.

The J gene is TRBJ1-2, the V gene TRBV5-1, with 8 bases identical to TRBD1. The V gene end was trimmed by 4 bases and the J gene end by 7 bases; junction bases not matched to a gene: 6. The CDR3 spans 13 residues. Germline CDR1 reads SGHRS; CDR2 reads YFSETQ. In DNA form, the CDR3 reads TGCGCCAGCAGCACGGGACAGGAGGTTGGCTACACCTTC. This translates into CASSTGQEVGYTF. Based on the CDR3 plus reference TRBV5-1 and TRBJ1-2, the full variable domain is KAGVTQTPRYLIKTRGQQVTLSCSPISGHRSVSWYQQTPGQGLQFLFEYFSETQRNKGNFPGRFSGRQFSNSRSEMNVSTLELGDSALYLCASSTGQEVGYTFGSGTRLTVV.

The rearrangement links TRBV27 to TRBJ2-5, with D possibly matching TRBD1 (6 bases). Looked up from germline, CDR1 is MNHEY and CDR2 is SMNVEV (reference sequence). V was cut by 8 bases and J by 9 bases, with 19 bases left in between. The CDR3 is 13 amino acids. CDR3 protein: CASAVGGGWAQYF. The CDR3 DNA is TGTGCCAGCGCGGTCGGTGGGGGCTGGGCCCAGTACTTC.

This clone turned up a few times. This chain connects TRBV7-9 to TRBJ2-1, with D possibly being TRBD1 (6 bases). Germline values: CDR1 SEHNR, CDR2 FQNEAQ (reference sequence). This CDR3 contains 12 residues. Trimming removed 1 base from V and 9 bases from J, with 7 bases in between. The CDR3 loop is CASSLEGGEQFF. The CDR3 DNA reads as TGTGCCAGCAGCTTAGAAGGGGGTGAGCAGTTCTTC.

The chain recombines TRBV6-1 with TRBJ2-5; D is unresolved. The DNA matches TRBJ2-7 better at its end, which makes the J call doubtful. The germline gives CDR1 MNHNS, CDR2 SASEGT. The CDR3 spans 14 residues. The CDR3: CASSERSAGYEQYF. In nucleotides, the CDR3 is TGTGCCAGCAGTGAAAGGTCGGCAGGCTACGAGCAGTACTTC.